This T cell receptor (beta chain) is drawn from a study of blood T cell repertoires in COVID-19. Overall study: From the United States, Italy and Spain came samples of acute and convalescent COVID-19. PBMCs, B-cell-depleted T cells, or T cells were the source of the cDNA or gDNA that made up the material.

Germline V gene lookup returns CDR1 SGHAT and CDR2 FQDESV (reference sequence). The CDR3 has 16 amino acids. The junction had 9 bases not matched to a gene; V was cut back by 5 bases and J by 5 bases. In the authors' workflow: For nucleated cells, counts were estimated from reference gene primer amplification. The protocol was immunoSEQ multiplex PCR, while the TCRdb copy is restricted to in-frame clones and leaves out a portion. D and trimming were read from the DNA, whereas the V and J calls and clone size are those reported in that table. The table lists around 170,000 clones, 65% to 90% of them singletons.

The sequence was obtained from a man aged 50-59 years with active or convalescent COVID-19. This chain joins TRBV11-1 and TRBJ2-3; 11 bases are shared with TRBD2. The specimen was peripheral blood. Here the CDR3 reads CASSRMTSGVGDTQYF. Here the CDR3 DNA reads TGTGCCAGCAGCCGCATGACTAGCGGGGTGGGAGATACGCAGTATTTT.